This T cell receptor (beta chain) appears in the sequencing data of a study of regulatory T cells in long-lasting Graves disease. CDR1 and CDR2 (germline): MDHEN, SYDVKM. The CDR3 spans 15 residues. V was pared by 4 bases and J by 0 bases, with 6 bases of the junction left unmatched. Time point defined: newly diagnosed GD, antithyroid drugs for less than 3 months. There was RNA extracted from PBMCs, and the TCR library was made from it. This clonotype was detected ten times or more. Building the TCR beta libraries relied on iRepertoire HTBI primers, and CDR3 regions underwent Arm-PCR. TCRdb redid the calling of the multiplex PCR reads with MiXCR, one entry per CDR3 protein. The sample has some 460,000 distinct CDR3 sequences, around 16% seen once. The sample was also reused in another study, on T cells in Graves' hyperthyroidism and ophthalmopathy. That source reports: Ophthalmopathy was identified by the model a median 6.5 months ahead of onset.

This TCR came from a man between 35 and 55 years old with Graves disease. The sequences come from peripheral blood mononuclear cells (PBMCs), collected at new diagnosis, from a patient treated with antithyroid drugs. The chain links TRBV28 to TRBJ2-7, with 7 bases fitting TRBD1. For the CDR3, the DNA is TGTGCCAGCAGTTCCTCGGGACAGATCTCCTACGAGCAGTACTTC. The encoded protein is CASSSSGQISYEQYF.